This T cell receptor beta chain emerged from a study of identical twins (dated by TCRdb to 2016 to 2017). Broadly, across the study: TCR alpha and beta repertoires from monozygotic twins, unrelated adults of various ages and cord blood were deep-sequenced to test whether fetal clonotypes persist. To rule out contamination, the twin experiments were replicated at different times with different library preparation protocols. Overall study outcomes, separate from this receptor: Fewer insertions were carried by abundant cord blood beta clonotypes, a similar but weaker trend appeared in young adult naive repertoires, and no such trend appeared in memory repertoires. The excess sharing between twins in beta out-of-frame sequences was weaker because fewer shared sequences reduced the signal-to-noise ratio. Zero-insertion analyses could be partly confounded by invariant T cells such as MAIT and iNKT, though diverse VJ usage argued against such confounding for most clonotypes. Out-of-frame TCR alpha sharing in monozygotic twins was systematically underestimated by recombination models, whereas sharing between unrelated individuals was in agreement with the recombination models. Because the same donors could not be followed over many years, the conclusions relied on cross-sectional statistical analysis. Compared with coincidental sharing between unrelated individuals, out-of-frame TCR alpha sequences shared between twins showed an excess of sequences with low generation probability.

Every donor in the study was a healthy Caucasian. The twin cohort comprised three pairs of female monozygotic twins, all aged roughly 18 to 30 years. The RNA used for TCR libraries was isolated from peripheral blood mononuclear cells. On this clonotype: Its specific antigen is unknown. Base qualities are not provided; no much larger clone lies one nucleotide away.

Library method: 5' RACE. The sample was run on an Illumina HiSeq 2000. Template switching added a universal primer binding site, and the final cDNA carried a unique molecular identifier that allowed TCR cDNA molecules to be counted accurately. First-strand cDNA for TCR alpha and beta chains was synthesized from specific primers in the conserved constant-segment region. Each cDNA library was double barcoded, with a SMART-Mk sample barcode plus Illumina barcodes, to control for contamination. TruSeq adapter sequences along with Illumina sample barcodes were introduced in two successive PCR steps. The Illumina HiSeq platform was used with custom primers to sequence TCR alpha and beta cDNA libraries. For the original study's pipeline: Unique molecular identifiers were extracted from raw reads with MiGEC, and CDR3 positions were determined with MiXCR. For each individual, recombination models were inferred using an EM algorithm with the repgenHMM and IGoR tools. Shared clonotypes were analyzed with the tcR package in R, and sharing was normalized by the product of cloneset sizes. To study raw recombination without the effects of thymic and clonal selection, out-of-frame nonproductive sequences were analyzed. Clones were called with MiXCR by TCRdb after fastp trimmed the public reads at Q25, and only in-frame beta chains were retained. Rows are combined by CDR3 protein, so each entry shows the most common genes and DNA. These V and J calls originate from TCRdb's pipeline instead of the authors' own analysis. The sample table holds hundreds of thousands of distinct CDR3 sequences, of which roughly 18% were seen once. The ten largest clones add up to 10% to 15% of the sample.

The data also belong to a second study, concerning T cells expressing NK-cell markers. Drawing on the second study: Three sorted T-cell subsets (CD3+CD56+NKG2C+, CD3+CD56+NKG2C- and CD3+CD56-NKG2C+) from seven to nine donors had their TCR beta-chain repertoires profiled. Among the eight sequenced donors, only one was HCMV-seronegative, while the other seven were HCMV-seropositive. To restrict sorting to alphabetaTCR-expressing T cells, an anti-gammadeltaTCR antibody was added in several experiments. In more than five donors, the dominant CD3+CD56+NKG2C+ clonotypes were found to rank among the top 10 CD8+ clonotypes and to make up roughly 1.0-7.0% of CD8+ T cells. Those dominant clonotypes were again the most abundant among CD3+CD56-NKG2C+ cells in four donors, at about 28.3-65%. It remained unclear whether the expanded NKG2C-expressing T cell clones were specific for HCMV antigens. All eight donors whose samples were sequenced were randomly selected healthy volunteers, three of them men and five women. To determine HCMV serostatus, a commercial ELISA kit was used to detect HCMV-specific IgG in serum. Bulk peripheral blood T-cell repertoires were additionally sequenced from unsorted PBMC for a handful of donors. MIGEC was used to demultiplex reads and group the reads by UMI, and MiTCR was used to assemble and quantify clonotypes. To exclude erroneous sequences, any TCR cDNA sequence not supported by at least two reads was discarded. The tcR package was used for downstream repertoire analysis, and clonotypes were matched across fractions by CDR3 nucleotide sequence plus V segment. VDJmatch was used to annotate antigen specificity against VDJdb, with one amino acid substitution in CDR3 permitted.

The receptor was derived from a woman aged 18-35 years in good health. Sequenced sample: PBMCs.

This receptor carries the CDR3 CAINIGTALNTIYF. The bases are TGTGCCATCAACATCGGGACAGCTCTGAACACCATATATTTT. The chain couples TRBV10-3 to TRBJ1-3; TRBD1 matches 7 bases in the middle. CDR1 and CDR2 were assigned from the germline V gene as ENHRY and SYGVKD. Trimming removed 7 bases from V and 7 bases from J; the gene matches leave 10 bases unexplained. The CDR3 sequence holds 14 residues, the cysteine and phenylalanine included. This entry keeps only the CDR3 DNA: 42 bases, framed from base 1.